These T cell receptor beta chains were read from a single sample in a study of control samples from healthy donors and cancer patients. Method: immunoSEQ multiplex PCR; TCRdb's copy keeps in-frame clones and lacks some. This sample contains some 190,000 clones. What was sequenced was blood. The source of these receptors is a woman in her 30s in good health. CDR3s include the opening cysteine and the closing phenylalanine or tryptophan. The D gene is left open where the match is weak.

TRBJ2-7 | NA | TRBV7-9 | TGTGCCAGCAGCTTAGAAGAGACTCGATACGAGCAGTACTTC | CASSLEETRYEQYF
TRBJ1-1 | TRBD1 | TRBV10-2 | TGCGCCAGCAGAAAGGACAGGACCAACACTGAAGCTTTCTTT | CASRKDRTNTEAFF
TRBJ1-1 | NA | TRBV30 | TGTGCCTGGAGAAAAATCCAGAACACTGAAGCTTTCTTT | CAWRKIQNTEAFF
TRBJ2-7 | TRBD1 | TRBV6-2/TRBV6-3 | TGTGCCAGCAGCCCTGGACAGGGGGCCTACGAGCAGTACTTC | CASSPGQGAYEQYF
TRBJ1-3 | NA | TRBV29-1 | TGCAGCTATCGCGACGGTGGAAACACCATATATTTT | CSYRDGGNTIYF
TRBJ2-1 | NA | TRBV12-3/TRBV12-4 | TGTGCCAGCAGTTTAATCAATGAGCAGTTCTTC | CASSLINEQFF
TRBJ1-2 | NA | TRBV7-9 | TGTGCCAGCGGTCTACCCTATGGCTACACCTTC | CASGLPYGYTF
TRBJ1-5 | TRBD1 | TRBV19 | TGTGCCAGTAGTATTCGGGACAGGGTCCCTGAATGGCCCCAGCATTTT | CASSIRDRVPEWPQHF
TRBJ1-2 | NA | TRBV7-3 | TGTGCCAGCAGCTCAATCAGAAAGGGAAACTATGGCTACACCTTC | CASSSIRKGNYGYTF
TRBJ1-2 | TRBD1 | TRBV5-1 | TGCGCCAGCAGCTCGGGACAGGGGTATGGCTACACCTTC | CASSSGQGYGYTF
TRBJ1-5 | TRBD1 | TRBV7-6 | TGTGCCAGCAGCTTAAAAGGACAGGGGGAATCGGGCAATCAGCCCCAGCATTTT | CASSLKGQGESGNQPQHF